This T cell receptor beta chain was observed in a study of CD8 T cells in ankylosing spondylitis (dated by TCRdb to 2016 to 2017). The study in broad terms: T cell receptor beta repertoires were profiled in healthy donors and ankylosing spondylitis patients so that disease-linked TCR variants could be found. Peripheral blood samples were taken, and synovial fluid was additionally collected from ankylosing spondylitis patients. The full study cohort comprised 25 or so ankylosing spondylitis patients and approximately 100 healthy donors.

The CDR3 starts with the cysteine, ends with the phenylalanine, and has 16 residues. Just the 48-base CDR3 DNA is kept, in frame starting at base 1. The germline V gene sets CDR1 to MRHNA and CDR2 to SNTAGT. V is pruned by 2 bases and J by 0 bases, leaving 3 bases of the junction without a gene match. To note about this clonotype: Its antigen remains undetermined. Base qualities are missing; no much larger clone stands one base away.

General findings and caveats noted by the study authors: Some motif variants were previously reported in synovial fluid and blood of reactive arthritis patients, suggesting common disease-initiation mechanisms. The disease-linked clones had a CD8+ phenotype and were found at relatively low frequencies in peripheral blood. Significant enrichment of the disease-linked clones was reported in matched synovial fluid samples from ankylosing spondylitis patients. Blood from ankylosing spondylitis patients appeared to be characterized by a TCR beta motif composed of eight highly homologous amino acid variants.

Sequencing used an Illumina HiSeq 2500. TCR beta libraries were prepared by quantitative 5'-RACE with molecular barcodes. The authors processed their data as follows. Disease-linked TCR variants were identified with a new computational method built on a probabilistic model of VDJ rearrangement. The raw public reads went through TCRdb reprocessing: fastp at Q25, MiXCR clone calling, in-frame beta chains kept. For every CDR3 protein sequence, its rows merge into one entry that carries the most common genes and DNA. The authors' filters were not applied to this entry. The sample contains 800,000 to 900,000 distinct CDR3 sequences, about 10% of them found a single time. The biggest ten clones account for approximately 0.46% of the sample.

The sequence was obtained from a male donor with ankylosing spondylitis. The source material was blood, either unsorted or a sorted T cell fraction (not recorded which). The V gene is TRBV6-4 and the J gene is TRBJ1-5, and 8 junction bases match TRBD1. This receptor carries the CDR3 CASSDRQGYSNQPQHF. The DNA sequence is TGTGCCAGCAGTGACCGACAGGGGTATAGCAATCAGCCCCAGCATTTT.